The clone carrying this T cell receptor beta chain has a handful of counts. Clinical history as reported by participants underpinned cohort assignment. Exposed enrollees encountered a COVID-19 case at some point within 2 weeks before study entry. The sample comes from a study of blood T cell repertoires in COVID-19. Clones were sequenced by immunoSEQ multiplex PCR, and TCRdb holds only the in-frame ones, with some missing. Of around 160,000 clones in the sample, about nine tenths are singletons; the top ten hold about 4%. Germline assignment: CDR1 SGHAT and CDR2 FQNNGV. Between the trimmed V and J ends, which lost 8 bases and 0 bases, there was a span of 13 bases. The CDR3 consists of 15 residues.

Sequencing input: PBMCs or T cells enriched from blood (not recorded which). The clonotype comes from a woman between 40 and 55 years old who had been exposed to COVID-19. The chain employs TRBV11-2 and TRBJ1-4; D remains ambiguous. The CDR3 DNA reads TGTGCCAGCCGATTGATGGGCTCAACTAATGAAAAACTGTTTTTT. It codes for CASRLMGSTNEKLFF.